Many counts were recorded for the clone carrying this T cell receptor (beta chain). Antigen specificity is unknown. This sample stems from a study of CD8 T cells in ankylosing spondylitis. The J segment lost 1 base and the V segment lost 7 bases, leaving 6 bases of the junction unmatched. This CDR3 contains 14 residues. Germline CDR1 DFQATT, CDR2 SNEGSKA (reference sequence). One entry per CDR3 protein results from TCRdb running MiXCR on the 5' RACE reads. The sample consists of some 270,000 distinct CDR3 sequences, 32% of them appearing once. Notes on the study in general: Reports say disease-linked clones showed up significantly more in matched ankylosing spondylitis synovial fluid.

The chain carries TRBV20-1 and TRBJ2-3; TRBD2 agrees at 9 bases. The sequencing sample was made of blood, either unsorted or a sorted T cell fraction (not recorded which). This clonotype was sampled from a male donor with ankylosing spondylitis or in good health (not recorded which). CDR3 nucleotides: TGCAGTGTAACCTTAGCGGGGGGCACAGATACGCAGTATTTT. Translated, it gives CSVTLAGGTDTQYF.